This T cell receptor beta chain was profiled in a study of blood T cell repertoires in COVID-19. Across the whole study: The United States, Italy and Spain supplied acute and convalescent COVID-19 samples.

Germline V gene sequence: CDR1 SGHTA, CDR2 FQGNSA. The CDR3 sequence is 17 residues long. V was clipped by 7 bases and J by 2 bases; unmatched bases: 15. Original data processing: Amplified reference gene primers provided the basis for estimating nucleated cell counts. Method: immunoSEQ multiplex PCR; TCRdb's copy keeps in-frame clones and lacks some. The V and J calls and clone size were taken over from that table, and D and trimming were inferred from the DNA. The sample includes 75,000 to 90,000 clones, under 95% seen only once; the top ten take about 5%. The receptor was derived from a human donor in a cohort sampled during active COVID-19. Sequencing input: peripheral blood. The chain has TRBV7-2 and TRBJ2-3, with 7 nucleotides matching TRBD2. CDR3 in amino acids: CASNTRGLAESTDTQYF. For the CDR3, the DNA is TGTGCCAGCAACACACGTGGCCTAGCGGAGTCCACAGATACGCAGTATTTT.